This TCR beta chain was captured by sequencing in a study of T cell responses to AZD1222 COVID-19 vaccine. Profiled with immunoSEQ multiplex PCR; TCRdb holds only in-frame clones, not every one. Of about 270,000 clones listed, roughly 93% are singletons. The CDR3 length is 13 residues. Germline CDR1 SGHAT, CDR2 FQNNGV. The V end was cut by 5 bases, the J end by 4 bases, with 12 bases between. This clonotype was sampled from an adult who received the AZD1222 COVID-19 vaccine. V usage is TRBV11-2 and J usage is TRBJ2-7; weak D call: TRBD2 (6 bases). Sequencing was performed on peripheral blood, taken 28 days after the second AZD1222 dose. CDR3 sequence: CASSTGLIYEQYF. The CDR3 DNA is TGTGCCAGCAGCACGGGACTTATATACGAGCAGTACTTC.